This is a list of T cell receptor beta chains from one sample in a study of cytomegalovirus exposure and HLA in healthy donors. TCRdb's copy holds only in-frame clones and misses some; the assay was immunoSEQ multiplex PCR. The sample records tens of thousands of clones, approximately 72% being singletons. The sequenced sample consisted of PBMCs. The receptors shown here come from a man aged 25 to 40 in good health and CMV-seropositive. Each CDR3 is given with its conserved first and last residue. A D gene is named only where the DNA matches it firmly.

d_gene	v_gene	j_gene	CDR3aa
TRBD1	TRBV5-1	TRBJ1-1	CASSLLGQQGTEAFF
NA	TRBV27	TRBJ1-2	CASRQGNYGYTF
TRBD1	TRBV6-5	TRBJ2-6	CASKQGATGANVLTF
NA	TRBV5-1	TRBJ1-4	CASSFSIGEEKLFF
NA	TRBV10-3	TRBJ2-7	CAISLTVEGALHSYEQYF
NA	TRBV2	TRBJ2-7	CASRARRVNYEQYF
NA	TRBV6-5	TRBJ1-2	CATLDRLGYGYTF
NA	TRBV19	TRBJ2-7	CASSTPGVGSYEQYF
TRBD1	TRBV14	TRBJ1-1	CASSQDTDRDWTEAFF
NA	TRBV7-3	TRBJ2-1	CASSLRGFNEQFF
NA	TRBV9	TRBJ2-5	CASSPGAALQETQYF
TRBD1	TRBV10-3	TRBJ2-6	CAIGGQGRGANVLTF
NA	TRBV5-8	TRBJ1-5	CASSFWEGHQPQHF
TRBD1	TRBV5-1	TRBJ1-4	CASSLGPGGSGEKLFF
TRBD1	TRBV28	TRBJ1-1	CASRQGDTEAFF
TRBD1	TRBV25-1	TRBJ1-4	CASSEPTTGAEKLFF
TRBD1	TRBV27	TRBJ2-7	CASSSRQGVSYEQYF
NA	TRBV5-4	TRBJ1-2	CACRGGYGYTF
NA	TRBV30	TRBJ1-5	CAWTPGGSNQPQHF
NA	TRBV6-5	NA	CASSYKGNYEQYF
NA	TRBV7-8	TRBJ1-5	CASSLTRGRNQPQHF
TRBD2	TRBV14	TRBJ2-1	CASSFGGLRQFF
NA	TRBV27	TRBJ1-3	CASPPEGFSGNTIYF
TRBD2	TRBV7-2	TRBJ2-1	CASSRRERGGQFF
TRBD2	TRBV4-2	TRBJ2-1	CASSQESSGGADEQFF
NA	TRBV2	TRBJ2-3	CASSDWSGDTDTQYF
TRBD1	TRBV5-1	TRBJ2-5	CASSPGTGTETQYF
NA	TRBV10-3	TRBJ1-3	CAISESTGSGNTIYF
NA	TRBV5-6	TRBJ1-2	CASSLAGAAYYGYTF
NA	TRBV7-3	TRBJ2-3	CASSLNLANTQYF
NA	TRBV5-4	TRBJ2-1	CASSLGRGPPGDEQFF
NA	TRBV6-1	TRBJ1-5	CASRGKQYSNQPQHF
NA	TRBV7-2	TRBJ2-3	CASSLGLLSGPNTQYF
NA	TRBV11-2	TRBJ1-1	CASSFAGDTEAFF
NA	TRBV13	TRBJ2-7	CASSLASRYEQYF
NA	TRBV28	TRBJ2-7	CASSLKPPDYFYEQYF
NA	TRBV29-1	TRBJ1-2	CSVEDLALPVGYGYTF
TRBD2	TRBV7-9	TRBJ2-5	CASSPRGGEGGETQYF
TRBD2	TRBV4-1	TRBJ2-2	CASSQGSGVNTGELFF
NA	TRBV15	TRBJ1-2	CATSRDLTPANYGYTF
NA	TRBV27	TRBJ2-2	CASSFMRNTGELFF
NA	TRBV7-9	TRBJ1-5	CASSFGIQGSDQPQHF
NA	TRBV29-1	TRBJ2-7	CSVTSRDTKYEQYF
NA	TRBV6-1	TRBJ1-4	CASSEARGNYEKLFF
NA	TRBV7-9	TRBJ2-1	CASSLFDEQFF
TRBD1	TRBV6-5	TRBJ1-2	CASSYSGTGGGYTF
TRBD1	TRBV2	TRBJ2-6	CAWRGQGALGANVLTF
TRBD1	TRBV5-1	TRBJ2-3	CASSFGTGEVDTQYF
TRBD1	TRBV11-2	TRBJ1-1	CASSFRDRNTEAFF
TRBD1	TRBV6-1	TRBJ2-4	CASSVTGTGAGDIQYF
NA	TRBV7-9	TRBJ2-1	CASSLRGLGSYNEQFF
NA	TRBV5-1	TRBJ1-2	CASSLVPPGDYGYTF
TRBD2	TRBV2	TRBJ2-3	CASRKTSGDTDTQYF
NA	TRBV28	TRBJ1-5	CASSLSPRSGPQHF
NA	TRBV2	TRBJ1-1	CASRKGDTEAFF